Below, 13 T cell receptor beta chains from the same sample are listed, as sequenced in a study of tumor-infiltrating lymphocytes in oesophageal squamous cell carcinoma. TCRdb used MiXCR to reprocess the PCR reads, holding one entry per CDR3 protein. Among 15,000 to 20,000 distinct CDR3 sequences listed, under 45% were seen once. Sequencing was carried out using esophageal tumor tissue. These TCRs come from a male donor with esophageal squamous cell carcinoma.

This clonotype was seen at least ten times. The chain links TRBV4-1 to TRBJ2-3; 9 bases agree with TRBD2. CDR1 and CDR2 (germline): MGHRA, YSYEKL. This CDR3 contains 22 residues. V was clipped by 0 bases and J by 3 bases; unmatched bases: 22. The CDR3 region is CASSQDPAWVVAGARGTDTQYF. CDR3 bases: TGCGCCAGCAGCCAAGATCCCGCCTGGGTAGTAGCGGGAGCGCGGGGTACAGATACGCAGTATTTT.

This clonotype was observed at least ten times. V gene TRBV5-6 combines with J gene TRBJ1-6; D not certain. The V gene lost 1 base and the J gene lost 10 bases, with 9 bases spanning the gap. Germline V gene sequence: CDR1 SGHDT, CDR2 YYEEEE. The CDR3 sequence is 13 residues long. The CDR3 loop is CASSLKLGSPLHF. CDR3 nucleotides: TGTGCCAGCAGCTTGAAGTTGGGGTCACCCCTCCACTTT.

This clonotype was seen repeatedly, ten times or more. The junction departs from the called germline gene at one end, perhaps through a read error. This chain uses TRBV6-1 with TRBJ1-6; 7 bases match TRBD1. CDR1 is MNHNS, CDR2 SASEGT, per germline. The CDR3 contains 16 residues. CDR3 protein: CASRTRQGAYNSPLHF. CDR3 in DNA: TGTGCCAGCAGGACGCGACAGGGAGCCTATAATTCACCCCTCCACTTC.

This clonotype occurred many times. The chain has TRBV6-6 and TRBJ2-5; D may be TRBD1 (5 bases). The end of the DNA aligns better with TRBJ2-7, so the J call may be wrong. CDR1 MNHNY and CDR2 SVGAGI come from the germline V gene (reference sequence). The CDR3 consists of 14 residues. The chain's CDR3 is CASSYRGPPDEQYF. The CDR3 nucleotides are TGTGCCAGCAGTTACAGGGGCCCTCCTGACGAGCAGTACTTC.

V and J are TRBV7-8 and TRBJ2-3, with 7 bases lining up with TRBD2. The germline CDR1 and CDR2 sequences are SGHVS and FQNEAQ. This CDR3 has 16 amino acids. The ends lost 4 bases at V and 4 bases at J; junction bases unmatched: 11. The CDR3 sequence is CASSYTSVRSADTQYF. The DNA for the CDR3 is TGTGCCAGCAGCTACACTAGCGTGAGATCCGCAGATACGCAGTATTTT.

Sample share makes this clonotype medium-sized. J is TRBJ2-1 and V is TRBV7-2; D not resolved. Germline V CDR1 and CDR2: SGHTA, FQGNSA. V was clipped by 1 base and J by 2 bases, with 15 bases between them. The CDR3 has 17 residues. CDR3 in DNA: TGTGCCAGCAGCTTAGATTCCCTGGCAAGACCCTACAATGAGCAGTTCTTC. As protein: CASSLDSLARPYNEQFF.

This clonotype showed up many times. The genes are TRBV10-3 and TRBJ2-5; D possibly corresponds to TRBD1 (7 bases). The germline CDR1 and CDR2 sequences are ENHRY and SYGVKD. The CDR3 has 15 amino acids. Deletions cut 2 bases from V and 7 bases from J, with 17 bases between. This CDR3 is CAISEGGTDMLTQYF. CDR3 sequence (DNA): TGTGCCATCAGTGAGGGGGGGACAGACATGCTGACCCAGTACTTC.

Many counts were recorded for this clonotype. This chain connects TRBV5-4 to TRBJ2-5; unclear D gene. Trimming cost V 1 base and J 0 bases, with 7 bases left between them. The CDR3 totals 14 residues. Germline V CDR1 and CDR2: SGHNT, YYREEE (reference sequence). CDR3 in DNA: TGTGCCAGCAGCTTGAACTTGTACCAAGAGACCCAGTACTTC. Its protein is CASSLNLYQETQYF. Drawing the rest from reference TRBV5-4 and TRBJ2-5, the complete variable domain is ETGVTQSPTHLIKTRGQQVTLRCSSQSGHNTVSWYQQALGQGPQFIFQYYREEENGRGNFPPRFSGLQFPNYSSELNVNALELDDSALYLCASSLNLYQETQYFGPGTRLLVL.

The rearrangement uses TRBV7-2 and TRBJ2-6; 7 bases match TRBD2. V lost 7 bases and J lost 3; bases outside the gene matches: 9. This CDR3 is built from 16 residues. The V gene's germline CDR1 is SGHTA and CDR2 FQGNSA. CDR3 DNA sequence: TGTGCCAGCAACTCCGGGGGGTTAAGTGGGGCCAACGTCCTGACTTTC. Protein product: CASNSGGLSGANVLTF.

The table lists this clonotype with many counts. The CDR3 coding sequence is TGTGCCAGCAGCGCCGGGACAGCTTCCTACGAGCAGTACTTC. This codes for CASSAGTASYEQYF. The chain couples TRBV6-1 to TRBJ2-7, with 7 bases that match TRBD1. The CDR3 extends over 14 amino acids. Germline V gene data show CDR1 as MNHNS and CDR2 as SASEGT. The J segment lost 1 base and the V segment lost 6 bases, leaving 6 bases of the junction unmatched.

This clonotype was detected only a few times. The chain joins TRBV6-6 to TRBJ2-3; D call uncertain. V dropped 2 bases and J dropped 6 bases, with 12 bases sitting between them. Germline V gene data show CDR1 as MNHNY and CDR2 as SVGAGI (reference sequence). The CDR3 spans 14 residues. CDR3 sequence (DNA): TGTGCCAGCAGTTACGGGGAACCGCGGGATACGCAGTATTTT. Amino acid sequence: CASSYGEPRDTQYF.

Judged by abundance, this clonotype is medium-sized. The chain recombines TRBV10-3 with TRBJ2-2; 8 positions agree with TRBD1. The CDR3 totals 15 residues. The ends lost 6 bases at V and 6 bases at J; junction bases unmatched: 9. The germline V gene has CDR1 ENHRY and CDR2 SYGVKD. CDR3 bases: TGTGCCATCAGGACCGGACAGGGAATGGCCGGGGAGCTGTTTTTT. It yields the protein CAIRTGQGMAGELFF.

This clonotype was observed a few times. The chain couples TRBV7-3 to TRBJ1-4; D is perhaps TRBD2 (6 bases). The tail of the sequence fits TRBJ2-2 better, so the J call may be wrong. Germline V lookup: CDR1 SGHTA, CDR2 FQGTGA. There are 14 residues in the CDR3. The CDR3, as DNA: TGTGCCAGCCGTCGGGACTCGAACACCGGGGAGCTGTTTTTT. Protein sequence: CASRRDSNTGELFF.